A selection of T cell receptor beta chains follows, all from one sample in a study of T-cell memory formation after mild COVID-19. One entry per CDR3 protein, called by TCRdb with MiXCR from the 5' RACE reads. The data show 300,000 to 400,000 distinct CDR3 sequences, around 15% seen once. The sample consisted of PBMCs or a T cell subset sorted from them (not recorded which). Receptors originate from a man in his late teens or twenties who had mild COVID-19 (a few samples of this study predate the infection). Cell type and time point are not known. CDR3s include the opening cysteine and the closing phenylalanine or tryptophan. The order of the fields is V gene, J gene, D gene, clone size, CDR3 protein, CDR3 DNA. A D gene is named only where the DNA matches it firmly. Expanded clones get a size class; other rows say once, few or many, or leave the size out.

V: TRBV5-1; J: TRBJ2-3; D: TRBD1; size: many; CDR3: CASSLQGAVDTQYF; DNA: TGCGCCAGCAGCTTACAGGGGGCGGTAGATACGCAGTATTTT
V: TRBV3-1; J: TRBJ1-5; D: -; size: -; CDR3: CASSQDTGINQPQHF; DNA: TGTGCCAGCAGCCAAGATACAGGAATCAATCAGCCCCAGCATTTT
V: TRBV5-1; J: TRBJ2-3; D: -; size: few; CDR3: CASSLKGWDTQYF; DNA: TGCGCCAGCAGCTTAAAGGGGTGGGATACGCAGTATTTT
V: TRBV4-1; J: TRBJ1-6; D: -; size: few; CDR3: CASSQGAPGSPLHF; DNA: TGCGCCAGCAGCCAAGGCGCCCCGGGTTCACCCCTCCACTTT
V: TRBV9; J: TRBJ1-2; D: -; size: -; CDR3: CASSSEVSPSQTGYTF; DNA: TGTGCCAGCAGCTCAGAAGTGAGTCCGAGCCAAACTGGCTACACCTTC
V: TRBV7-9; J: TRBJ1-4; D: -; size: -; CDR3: CASTKDWGDLEKLFF; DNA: TGTGCCAGCACCAAAGATTGGGGCGATTTGGAAAAACTGTTTTTT
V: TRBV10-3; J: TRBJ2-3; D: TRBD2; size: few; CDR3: CAISVGTSIATQYF; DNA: TGTGCCATCAGTGTTGGGACTAGCATCGCTACGCAGTATTTT
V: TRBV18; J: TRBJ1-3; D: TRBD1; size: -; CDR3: CASSRNRGENTIYF; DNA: TGTGCCAGCTCACGGAACAGGGGAGAAAACACCATATATTTT
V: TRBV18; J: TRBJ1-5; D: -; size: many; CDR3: CASSHTAGTEGEPQHF; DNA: TGTGCCAGCTCACATACGGCAGGGACTGAGGGGGAGCCCCAGCATTTT
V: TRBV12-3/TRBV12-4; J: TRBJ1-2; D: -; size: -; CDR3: CASSASETYLVHGYTF; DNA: TGTGCCAGCAGTGCCTCCGAGACCTACCTCGTACATGGCTACACCTTC
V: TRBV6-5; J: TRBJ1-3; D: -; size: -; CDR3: CASSYSRLGALRGNTIYF; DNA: TGTGCCAGCAGTTACTCAAGGCTCGGGGCCCTGCGGGGAAACACCATATATTTT
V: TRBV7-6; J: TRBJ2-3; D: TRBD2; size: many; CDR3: CASASLAGEDTQYF; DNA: TGTGCCAGCGCCTCACTGGCGGGGGAAGATACGCAGTATTTT
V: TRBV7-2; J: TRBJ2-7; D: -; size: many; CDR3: CASSSDGTLDEQYF; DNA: TGTGCCAGCAGCTCTGACGGGACTCTAGACGAGCAGTACTTC
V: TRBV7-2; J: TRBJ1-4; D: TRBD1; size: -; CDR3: CASSSDRGDNEKLFF; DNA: TGTGCCAGCAGCTCAGACAGGGGGGATAATGAAAAACTGTTTTTT
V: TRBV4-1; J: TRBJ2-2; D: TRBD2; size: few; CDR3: CASSLRRGETGELFF; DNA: TGCGCCAGCAGCCTTCGACGGGGGGAAACCGGGGAGCTGTTTTTT
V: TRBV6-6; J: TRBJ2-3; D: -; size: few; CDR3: CASSYLGGEKDTQYF; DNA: TGTGCCAGCAGTTACTTGGGGGGCGAAAAAGATACGCAGTATTTT
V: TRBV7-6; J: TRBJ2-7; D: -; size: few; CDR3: CASSLKLAYEQYF; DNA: TGTGCCAGCAGCTTAAAACTAGCCTACGAGCAGTACTTC
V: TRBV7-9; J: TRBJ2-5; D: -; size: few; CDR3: CASSLVAGDQETQYF; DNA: TGTGCCAGCAGCTTAGTGGCAGGGGACCAAGAGACCCAGTACTTC
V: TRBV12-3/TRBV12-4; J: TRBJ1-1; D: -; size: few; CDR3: CASSSEGDPPDEAFF; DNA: TGTGCCAGCAGTTCTGAAGGGGATCCTCCGGATGAAGCTTTCTTT
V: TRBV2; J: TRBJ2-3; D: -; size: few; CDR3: CASEGVNTDTQYF; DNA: TGTGCCAGCGAGGGGGTTAACACAGATACGCAGTATTTT
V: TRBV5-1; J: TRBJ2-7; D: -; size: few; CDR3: CASSLVWGRSGSYEQYF; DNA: TGCGCCAGCAGCTTGGTGTGGGGAAGGTCGGGCTCCTACGAGCAGTACTTC
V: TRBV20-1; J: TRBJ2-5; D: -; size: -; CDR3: CSADGDGETQYF; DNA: TGCAGTGCCGATGGCGATGGGGAGACCCAGTACTTC
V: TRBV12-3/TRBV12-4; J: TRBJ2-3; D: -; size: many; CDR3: CASSLDRTDTQYF; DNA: TGTGCCAGCAGCTTAGACAGGACAGATACGCAGTATTTT
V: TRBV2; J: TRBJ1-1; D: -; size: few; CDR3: CASGTQGLNEAFF; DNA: TGTGCCAGCGGAACGCAGGGTTTGAATGAAGCTTTCTTT
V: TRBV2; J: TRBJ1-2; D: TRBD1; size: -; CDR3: CASRAGQNNYGYTF; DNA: TGTGCCAGCAGGGCGGGACAGAACAACTATGGCTACACCTTC
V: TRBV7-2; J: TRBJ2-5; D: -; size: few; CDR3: CASRIYEGTQYF; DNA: TGTGCCAGCAGGATCTACGAGGGCACCCAGTACTTC
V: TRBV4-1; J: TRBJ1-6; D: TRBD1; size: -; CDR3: CASSQQQGTVLHF; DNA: TGCGCCAGCAGCCAGCAACAGGGGACGGTCCTCCACTTT
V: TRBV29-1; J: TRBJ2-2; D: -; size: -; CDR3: CSGRVANTGELFF; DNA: TGCAGCGGGAGGGTAGCGAACACCGGGGAGCTGTTTTTT
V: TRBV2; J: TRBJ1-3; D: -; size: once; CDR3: CASSRGRPRTQGNTIYF; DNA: TGTGCCAGCAGTCGGGGGCGACCCAGAACGCAAGGAAACACCATATATTTT
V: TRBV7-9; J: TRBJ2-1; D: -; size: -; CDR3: CASSPLGGSYNEQFF; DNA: TGTGCCAGCAGCCCCCTTGGGGGTTCCTACAATGAGCAGTTCTTC
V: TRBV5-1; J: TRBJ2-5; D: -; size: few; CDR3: CASSTRQAQETQYF; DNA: TGCGCCAGCAGCACCCGACAGGCCCAAGAGACCCAGTACTTC
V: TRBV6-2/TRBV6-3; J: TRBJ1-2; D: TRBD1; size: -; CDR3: CASSGTEGYTF; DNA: TGTGCCAGCAGTGGGACAGAAGGCTACACCTTC
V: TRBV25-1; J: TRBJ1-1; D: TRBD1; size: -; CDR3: CASSPGDRGTEAFF; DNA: TGTGCCAGCAGTCCCGGTGACAGGGGCACTGAAGCTTTCTTT
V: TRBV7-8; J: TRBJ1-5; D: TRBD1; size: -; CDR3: CASSLRTGYSNQPQHF; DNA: TGTGCCAGCAGCTTAAGGACAGGTTATAGCAATCAGCCCCAGCATTTT
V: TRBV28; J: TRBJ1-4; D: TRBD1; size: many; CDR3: CASREDPYRGEKLFF; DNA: TGTGCCAGCAGGGAAGATCCATACAGGGGTGAAAAACTGTTTTTT
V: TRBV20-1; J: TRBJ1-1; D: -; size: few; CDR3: CSARDPRGWDTEAFF; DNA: TGCAGTGCTAGAGACCCCCGGGGATGGGACACTGAAGCTTTCTTT
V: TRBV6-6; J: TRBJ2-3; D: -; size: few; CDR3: CASSYSAPSDTQYF; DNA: TGTGCCAGCAGTTACTCGGCCCCGTCGGATACGCAGTATTTT
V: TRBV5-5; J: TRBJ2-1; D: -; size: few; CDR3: CASSLSRLFSYNEQFF; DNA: TGTGCCAGCAGCTTGTCACGGCTTTTCTCCTACAATGAGCAGTTCTTC
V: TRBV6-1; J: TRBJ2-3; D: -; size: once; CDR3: CASGRRGVDTQYF; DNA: TGTGCCAGCGGCCGCCGGGGTGTGGATACGCAGTATTTT
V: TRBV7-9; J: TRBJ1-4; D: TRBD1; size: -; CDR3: CASSSHRGVEKLFF; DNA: TGTGCCAGCAGCTCGCACAGGGGAGTAGAAAAACTGTTTTTT
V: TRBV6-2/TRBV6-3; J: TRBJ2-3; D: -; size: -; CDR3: CASREGLTTDTQYF; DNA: TGTGCCAGCAGGGAGGGACTTACCACAGATACGCAGTATTTT
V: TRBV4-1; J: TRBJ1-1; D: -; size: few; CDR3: CASSPPSHYINTEAFF; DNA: TGCGCCAGCAGCCCCCCCTCCCACTACATAAACACTGAAGCTTTCTTT
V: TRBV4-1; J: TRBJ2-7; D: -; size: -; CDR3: CASSLAGQRYEQYF; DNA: TGCGCCAGCAGCCTGGCGGGACAGCGCTACGAGCAGTACTTC
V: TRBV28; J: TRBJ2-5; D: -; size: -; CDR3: CASGRAETQYF; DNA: TGTGCCAGCGGCCGGGCCGAGACCCAGTACTTC
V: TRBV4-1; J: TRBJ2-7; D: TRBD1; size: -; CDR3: CASSLLSPGQGVLNVYEQYF; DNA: TGCGCCAGCAGCCTACTTTCCCCGGGACAGGGGGTCTTAAATGTCTACGAGCAGTACTTC
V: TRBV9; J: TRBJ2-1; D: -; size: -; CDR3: CASSTPRRTPSNEQFF; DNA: TGTGCCAGCAGCACCCCCCGTCGGACCCCCAGCAATGAGCAGTTCTTC
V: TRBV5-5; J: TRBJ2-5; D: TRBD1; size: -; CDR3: CASSPATGRSETQYF; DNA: TGTGCCAGCAGCCCAGCGACAGGGCGGTCGGAGACCCAGTACTTC
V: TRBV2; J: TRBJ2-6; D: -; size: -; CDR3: CASSAVEAGANVLTF; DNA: TGTGCCAGCAGTGCTGTGGAAGCTGGGGCCAACGTCCTGACTTTC
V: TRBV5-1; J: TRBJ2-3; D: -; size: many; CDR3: CASSLGEDTQYF; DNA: TGCGCCAGCAGCTTGGGGGAAGATACGCAGTATTTT
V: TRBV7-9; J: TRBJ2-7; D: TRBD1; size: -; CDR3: CASSLTGGPDEQYF; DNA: TGTGCCAGCAGCCTGACAGGGGGCCCCGACGAGCAGTACTTC